The next 5 T cell receptor beta chains were all read from a single sample in a study of identifying expanded T cells in peripheral blood. TCRdb keeps only in-frame clones here, not all; method: immunoSEQ multiplex PCR. The sample carries 70,000 to 95,000 clones, about nine tenths recorded once. Source material: blood. The receptors were sampled from a person aged 18-69 years in good health.

The chain has TRBV10-2 and TRBJ2-5; D is perhaps TRBD1 (6 bases). The CDR3 has 14 residues. Germline V CDR1 and CDR2: WSHSY, SAAADI. Trimming pared 0 bases from V and 2 bases from J, leaving 7 bases between. CDR3 coding DNA: TGCGCCAGCAGTGAGTCTACAGGGCAAGAGACCCAGTACTTC. Translating gives CASSESTGQETQYF.

This clone has more than one count but fewer than ten. This rearrangement joins TRBV7-3 to TRBJ1-6; D is possibly TRBD1 (5 bases). The CDR3 loop spans 15 amino acids. The germline CDR1 and CDR2 sequences are SGHTA and FQGTGA. Trimming pared 7 bases from V and 0 bases from J, leaving 10 bases between. The CDR3 is CASKADSSYNSPLHF. The CDR3 nucleotides are TGTGCCAGCAAAGCAGACAGCTCCTATAATTCACCCCTCCACTTT.

The J gene is TRBJ2-3, the V gene TRBV29-1; no clear D. Germline values: CDR1 SQVTM, CDR2 ANQGSEA. Trimming cost V 4 bases and J 3 bases, with 11 bases left between them. CDR3 size: 13 residues. CDR3 loop: CSVGYQRTDTQYF. CDR3 sequence (DNA): TGCAGCGTTGGGTATCAGAGGACAGATACGCAGTATTTT.

This chain connects TRBV6-1 to TRBJ2-5; D uncertain. With 9 bases removed from V and 1 base from J, the gap between germline ends came to 12 bases. This CDR3 has 13 amino acids. Germline loops: CDR1 MNHNS, CDR2 SASEGT. CDR3 DNA sequence: TGTGCCAGTATACGAGGTGGCCAAGAGACCCAGTACTTC. Translation gives CASIRGGQETQYF.

The chain links TRBV6-1 to TRBJ2-7, with 8 nucleotides matching TRBD2. Trimming took 5 bases from V and 5 from J; bases not matched to a gene: 11. The germline CDR1 and CDR2 sequences are MNHNS and SASEGT. This CDR3 region has 15 residues. The CDR3 region has the DNA TGTGCCAGCAGTTCCCAACCGGGGGGGTTCGACGAGCAGTACTTC. Amino acid sequence: CASSSQPGGFDEQYF.